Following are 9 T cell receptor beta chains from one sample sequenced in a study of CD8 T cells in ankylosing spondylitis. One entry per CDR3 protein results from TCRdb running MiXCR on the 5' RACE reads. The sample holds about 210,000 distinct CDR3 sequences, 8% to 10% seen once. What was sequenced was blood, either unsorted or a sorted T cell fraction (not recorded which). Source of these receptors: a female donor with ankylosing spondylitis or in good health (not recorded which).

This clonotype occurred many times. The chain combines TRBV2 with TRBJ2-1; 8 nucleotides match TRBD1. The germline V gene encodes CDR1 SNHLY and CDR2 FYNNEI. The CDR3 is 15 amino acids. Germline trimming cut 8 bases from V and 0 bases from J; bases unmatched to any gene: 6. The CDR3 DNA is TGTGCCAGCCAGGGACAGGTTATCTCCTACAATGAGCAGTTCTTC. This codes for CASQGQVISYNEQFF.

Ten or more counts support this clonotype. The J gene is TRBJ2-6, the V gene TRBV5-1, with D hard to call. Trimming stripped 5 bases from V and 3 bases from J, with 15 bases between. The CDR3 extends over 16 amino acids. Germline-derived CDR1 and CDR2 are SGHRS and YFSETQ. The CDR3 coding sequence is TGCGCCAGCAGGGATGGGCTACAGCGTGGGGCCAACGTCCTGACTTTC. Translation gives CASRDGLQRGANVLTF.

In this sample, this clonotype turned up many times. CDR3 nucleotide sequence: TGTGCCAGCAGCTTAATGACCTCCACTAGCACAGATACGCAGTATTTT. It encodes CASSLMTSTSTDTQYF. The rearrangement joins TRBV7-9 to TRBJ2-3; unclear D gene. V lost 2 bases to trimming and J lost 0 bases, with 12 bases between them. This CDR3 has 16 amino acids. The germline V gene encodes CDR1 SEHNR and CDR2 FQNEAQ (reference sequence).

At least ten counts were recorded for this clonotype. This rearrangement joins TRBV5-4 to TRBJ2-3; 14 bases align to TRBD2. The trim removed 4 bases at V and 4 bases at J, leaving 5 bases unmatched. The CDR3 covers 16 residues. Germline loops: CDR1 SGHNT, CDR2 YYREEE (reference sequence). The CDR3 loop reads CASSPRLAGGSDTQYF. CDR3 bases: TGTGCCAGCAGCCCGCGACTAGCGGGAGGGTCAGATACGCAGTATTTT.

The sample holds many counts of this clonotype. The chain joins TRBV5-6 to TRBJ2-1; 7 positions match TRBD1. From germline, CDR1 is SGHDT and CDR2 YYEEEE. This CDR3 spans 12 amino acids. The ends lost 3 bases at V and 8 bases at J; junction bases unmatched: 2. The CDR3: CASSYRGDEQFF. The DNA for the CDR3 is TGTGCCAGCAGCTACAGGGGCGATGAGCAGTTCTTC.

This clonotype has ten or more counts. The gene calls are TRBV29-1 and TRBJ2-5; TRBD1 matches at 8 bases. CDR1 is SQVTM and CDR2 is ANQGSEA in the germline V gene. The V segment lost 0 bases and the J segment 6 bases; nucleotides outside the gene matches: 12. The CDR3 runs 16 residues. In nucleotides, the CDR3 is TGCAGCGTTGAAGATTTTAGGGACAGGTGGAGAAAGACCCAGTACTTC. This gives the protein CSVEDFRDRWRKTQYF. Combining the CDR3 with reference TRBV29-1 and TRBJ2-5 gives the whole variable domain SAVISQKPSRDICQRGTSLTIQCQVDSQVTMMFWYRQQPGQSLTLIATANQGSEATYESGFVIDKFPISRPNLTFSTLTVSNMSPEDSSIYLCSVEDFRDRWRKTQYFGPGTRLLVL.

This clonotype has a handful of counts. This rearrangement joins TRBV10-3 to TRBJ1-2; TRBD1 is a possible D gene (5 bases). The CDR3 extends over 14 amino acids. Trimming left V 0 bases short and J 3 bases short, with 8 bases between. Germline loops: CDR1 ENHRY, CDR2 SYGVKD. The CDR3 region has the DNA TGTGCCATCAGTGAGTCGATGGGGCACTATGGCTACACCTTC. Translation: CAISESMGHYGYTF.

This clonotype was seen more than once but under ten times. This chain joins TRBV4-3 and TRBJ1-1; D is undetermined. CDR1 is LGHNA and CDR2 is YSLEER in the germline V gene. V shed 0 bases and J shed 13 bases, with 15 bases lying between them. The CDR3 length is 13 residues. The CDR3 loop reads CASSQDGPARVFF. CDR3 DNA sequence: TGCGCCAGCAGCCAAGATGGGCCGGCACGAGTTTTCTTT.

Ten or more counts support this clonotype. The CDR3 protein is CASSLPPGLGTKPNTGELFF. In nucleotides, the CDR3 is TGCGCCAGCAGCCTCCCTCCGGGACTAGGAACTAAACCAAACACCGGGGAGCTGTTTTTT. V usage is TRBV5-1 and J usage is TRBJ2-2; 8 bases are shared with TRBD2. J lost 2 bases, V lost 4 bases, and 19 bases had no gene match. In germline, CDR1 is SGHRS, CDR2 YFSETQ. CDR3 length: 20 residues.